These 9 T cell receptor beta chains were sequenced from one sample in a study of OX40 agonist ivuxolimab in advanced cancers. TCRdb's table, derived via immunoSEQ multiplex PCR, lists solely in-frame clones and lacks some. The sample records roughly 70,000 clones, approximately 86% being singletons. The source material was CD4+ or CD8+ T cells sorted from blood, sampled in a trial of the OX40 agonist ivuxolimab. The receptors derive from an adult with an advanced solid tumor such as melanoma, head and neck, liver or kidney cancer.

The CDR3 reads CAWSVRWDEKLFF. The CDR3 region has the DNA TGTGCCTGGAGTGTAAGGTGGGACGAAAAACTGTTTTTT. The rearrangement joins TRBV30 to TRBJ1-4; TRBD1 might be the D (5 bases). Trimming left V 0 bases short and J 8 bases short, with 10 bases between. Germline V CDR1 and CDR2: GTSNPN, SVGIG (reference sequence). This CDR3 region has 13 residues. The full variable domain, with the rest looked up from reference TRBV30 and TRBJ1-4, is SQTIHQWPATLVQPVGSPLSLECTVEGTSNPNLYWYRQAAGRGLQLLFYSVGIGQISSEVPQNLSASRPQDRQFILSSKKLLLSDSGFYLCAWSVRWDEKLFFGSGTQLSVL.

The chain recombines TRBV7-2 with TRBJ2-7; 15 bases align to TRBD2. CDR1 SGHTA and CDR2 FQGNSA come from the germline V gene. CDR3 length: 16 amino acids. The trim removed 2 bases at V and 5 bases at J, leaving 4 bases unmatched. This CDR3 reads CASSLRTSGGAHEQYF. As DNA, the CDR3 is TGTGCCAGCAGCTTAAGGACTAGCGGGGGGGCCCACGAGCAGTACTTC. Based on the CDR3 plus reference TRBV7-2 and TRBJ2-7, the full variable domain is GAGVSQSPSNKVTEKGKDVELRCDPISGHTALYWYRQSLGQGLEFLIYFQGNSAPDKSGLPSDRFSAERTGGSVSTLTIQRTQQEDSAVYLCASSLRTSGGAHEQYFGPGTRLTVT.

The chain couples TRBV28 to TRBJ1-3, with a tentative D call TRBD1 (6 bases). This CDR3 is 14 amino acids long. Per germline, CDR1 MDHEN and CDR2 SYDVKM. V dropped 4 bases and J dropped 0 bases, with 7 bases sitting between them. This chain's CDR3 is CASSSTGSGNTIYF. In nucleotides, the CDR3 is TGTGCCAGCAGTTCGACAGGCTCTGGAAACACCATATATTTT. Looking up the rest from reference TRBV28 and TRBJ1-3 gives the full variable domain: DVKVTQSSRYLVKRTGEKVFLECVQDMDHENMFWYRQDPGLGLRLIYFSYDVKMKEKGDIPEGYSVSREKKERFSLILESASTNQTSMYLCASSSTGSGNTIYFGEGSWLTVV.

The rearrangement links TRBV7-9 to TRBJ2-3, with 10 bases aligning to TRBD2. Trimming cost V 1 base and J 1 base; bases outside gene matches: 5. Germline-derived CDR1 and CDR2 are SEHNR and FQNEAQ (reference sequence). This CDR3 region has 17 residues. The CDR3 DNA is TGTGCCAGCAGCTTAGGACTAGCGGGTTCACGCACAGATACGCAGTATTTT. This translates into CASSLGLAGSRTDTQYF.

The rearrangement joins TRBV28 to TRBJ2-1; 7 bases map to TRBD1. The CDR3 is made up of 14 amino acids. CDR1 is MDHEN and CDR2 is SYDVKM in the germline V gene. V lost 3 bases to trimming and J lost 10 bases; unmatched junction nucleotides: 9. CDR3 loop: CASSFGPDRDEQFF. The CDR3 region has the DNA TGTGCCAGCAGTTTCGGCCCCGACAGGGACGAGCAGTTCTTC.

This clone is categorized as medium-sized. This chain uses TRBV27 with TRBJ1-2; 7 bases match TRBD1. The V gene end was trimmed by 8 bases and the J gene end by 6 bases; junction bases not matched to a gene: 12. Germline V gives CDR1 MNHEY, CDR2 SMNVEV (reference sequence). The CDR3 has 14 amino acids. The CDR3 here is CASGRQGFQDGYTF. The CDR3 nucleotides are TGTGCCAGCGGGAGACAGGGTTTTCAGGATGGCTACACCTTC.

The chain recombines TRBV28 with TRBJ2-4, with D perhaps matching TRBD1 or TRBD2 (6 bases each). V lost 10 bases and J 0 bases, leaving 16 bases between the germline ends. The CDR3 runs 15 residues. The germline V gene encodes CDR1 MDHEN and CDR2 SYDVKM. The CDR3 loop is CAISDRRGAKNIQYF. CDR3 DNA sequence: TGTGCCATCTCAGACAGGAGGGGAGCCAAAAACATTCAGTACTTC.

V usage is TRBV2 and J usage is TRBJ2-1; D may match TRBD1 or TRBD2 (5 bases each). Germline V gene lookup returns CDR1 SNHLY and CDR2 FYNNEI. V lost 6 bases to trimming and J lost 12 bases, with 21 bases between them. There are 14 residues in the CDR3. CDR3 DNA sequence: TGTGCCAGCAGGGGGGAAGACAAGACAATGAGGCAGTTCTTC. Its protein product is CASRGEDKTMRQFF.

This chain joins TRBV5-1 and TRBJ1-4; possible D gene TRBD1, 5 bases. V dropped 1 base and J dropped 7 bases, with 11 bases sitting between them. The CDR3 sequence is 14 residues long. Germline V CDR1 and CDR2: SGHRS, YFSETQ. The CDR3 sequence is CASSLRQGGEKLFF. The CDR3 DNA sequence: TGCGCCAGCAGCTTGCGCCAGGGCGGTGAAAAACTGTTTTTT.